This T cell receptor (beta chain) is from a study of post-analysis software for immune sequencing data (dated by TCRdb to 2013 to 2016). Background for the entire study: The recorded disease courses included relapsing-remitting, secondary progressive and progressive-relapsing multiple sclerosis, and some patients had no subtype annotation. A subset of samples was prepared in parallel using single-end sample barcoding, then pooled and co-amplified after Illumina adapter ligation. The multiple sclerosis patient repertoires were compared with some twelve previously published healthy control repertoires from donors aged about 6 to 28 years. Study-level results and caveats: Significantly lower normalized Chao1 diversity was found in multiple sclerosis patients than in controls, suggesting substantial peripheral T-cell clonal expansion. Direct clustering with F measure showed strong co-clustering of samples prepared in the same batch, prompting a batch-effect correction. The multiple sclerosis patient group was slightly younger than the control group.

The label giving this sample's time point can be read as: second blood draw from one MS patient after hematopoietic stem cell transplantation. To demonstrate the VDJtools post-analysis software, the study profiled TCR beta repertoires from the peripheral blood of about 13 young patients with multiple sclerosis. Multiple sclerosis patients were children and adolescents aged about 6 to 16 years. In regard to this clonotype: Its antigen has not been determined. Per-nucleotide qualities are absent, and no much larger clonotype sits a single base away.

The library was generated by PCR. Sequencing relied on an Illumina HiSeq 2500. To reduce PCR and sequencing biases, unique molecular identifiers were built into the TCR beta cDNA libraries. Roughly 0.5 million cDNA molecules were obtained per 1 to 10 million input T cells, so each molecule approximated one T cell. The patient libraries were prepared and sequenced using the same protocol as the earlier healthy control dataset. Within a given batch, samples were prepared together, multiplexed and sequenced on the same HiSeq lane. From the authors' description of their analysis: Raw barcoded reads were processed with MIGEC, discarding single-read molecular identifier groups before consensus assembly and CDR3 extraction. VDJtools was used for post-analysis of the clonotype tables, and diversity was normalized by down-sampling every dataset to the size of the smallest sample. Repertoire overlap clustering matched CDR3 amino acid but not nucleotide sequences to correct batch-related cross-sample contamination. The public reads were reanalyzed by TCRdb: fastp trimming at Q25, MiXCR alignment, in-frame beta chains only. CDR3 protein duplicates are merged, each entry listing the most common genes and DNA. TCRdb's processing, not the authors', yielded these V and J calls. Counted in this sample were around 160,000 distinct CDR3 sequences; approximately 35% of them appeared once. Together, the top ten hold 25% to 30% of the sample.

Here the sequenced sample was blood, taken after autologous hematopoietic stem cell transplantation. This receptor was taken from a girl aged 10 to 17 with multiple sclerosis. Donor details come from another sample of the same person, matched by shared clones.

The DNA is as follows: TGCGCCAGCAGTATCGGGAGGGCCGATAATGAGCAGTACTTC. The translation is CASSIGRADNEQYF. This chain is built from TRBV5-1 and TRBJ2-7, with 8 junctional bases fitting TRBD2. The CDR3, from cysteine to phenylalanine, totals 14 residues. Only the CDR3 DNA is retained, 42 bases long and in frame from the first base. Reading the germline V gene gives CDR1 SGHRS and CDR2 YFSETQ. V has 5 bases trimmed and J has 7 bases trimmed; junction bases matching no gene number 11. Where the CDR3 stops, the reference TRBV5-1 and TRBJ2-7 genes take over; the full variable domain is KAGVTQTPRYLIKTRGQQVTLSCSPISGHRSVSWYQQTPGQGLQFLFEYFSETQRNKGNFPGRFSGRQFSNSRSEMNVSTLELGDSALYLCASSIGRADNEQYFGPGTRLTVT.